A single sample is the source of the 15 T cell receptor beta chains below, sequenced in a study of T cells in Graves' hyperthyroidism and ophthalmopathy. RNA transcripts served as the template for amplifying TCR beta CDR3 regions. The TCR CDR3 was amplified in a first-round RT-PCR using the HTBI primer set. In TCRdb, the multiplex PCR reads were re-called with MiXCR into one record per CDR3 protein. The data contain hundreds of thousands of distinct CDR3 sequences, about 16% of them singletons. Sample: blood. The source of these receptors is a woman in her thirties with Graves' hyperthyroidism.

This clonotype was observed many times. This chain joins TRBV13 and TRBJ2-7, with D maybe TRBD2 (5 bases). V was trimmed by 1 base and J by 0 bases, leaving 16 bases between them. The CDR3 sequence is 17 residues long. Germline CDR1 and CDR2: PRHDT and FYEKMQ (reference sequence). CDR3 loop: CASSLAPFQRPSYEQYF. The CDR3 nucleotides read TGTGCCAGCAGCTTAGCCCCCTTCCAGCGGCCCTCCTACGAGCAGTACTTC.

Comment on this clonotype: The junction departs from germline at one end; a sequencing error may be responsible. The V call is TRBV30, the J call TRBJ2-5; tentatively, D is TRBD2 (6 bases). The CDR3 extends over 13 amino acids. The germline CDR1 and CDR2 sequences are GTSNPN and SVGIG (reference sequence). CDR3: CAWRMIAGKGLDF. The CDR3, as DNA: TGTGCCTGGAGAATGATTGCAGGGAAGGGACTTGACTTC.

This clonotype was recorded many times. V and J are TRBV12-3 or TRBV12-4 and TRBJ2-7; 7 bases match TRBD2. The CDR3 covers 13 residues. The ends lost 2 bases at V and 6 bases at J; junction bases unmatched: 4. CDR3 bases: TGTGCCAGCAGTTTATTCCGGACTAGCGAGCAGTACTTC. Translated, it gives CASSLFRTSEQYF.

The gene calls are TRBV13 and TRBJ2-3; 7 bases are shared with TRBD2. Germline CDR1 PRHDT, CDR2 FYEKMQ (reference sequence). This CDR3 contains 15 residues. The junction had 8 bases not matched to a gene; V was cut back by 5 bases and J by 3 bases. The DNA of the CDR3 is TGTGCCAGCAGCCACGGGGGAGGGCGTACAGATACGCAGTATTTT. Its translation: CASSHGGGRTDTQYF.

J is TRBJ2-1 and V is TRBV10-3; 16 bases match TRBD2. Per germline, CDR1 ENHRY and CDR2 SYGVKD. The CDR3 is made up of 17 amino acids. Unmatched junction bases numbered 6, after V lost 3 bases and J lost 7 bases. The DNA for the CDR3 is TGTGCCATCAGTGACCCCTTGGGACTAGCGGGAGGGAATGAGCAGTTCTTC. Its translation: CAISDPLGLAGGNEQFF.

This clonotype was seen a handful of times. The junction departs from germline at one end; a sequencing error may be responsible. This chain links TRBV15 with TRBJ2-1; D unresolved. CDR3 size: 16 residues. The germline V gene has CDR1 LNHNV and CDR2 YYDKDF (reference sequence). Here the CDR3 DNA reads TGTGCCACCAGCGGCAGGTTACTTAACTCCTACAGTGAGCAGTTCTTC. Translation gives CATSGRLLNSYSEQFF. The full variable domain, with the rest looked up from reference TRBV15 and TRBJ2-1, is DAMVIQNPRYQVTQFGKPVTLSCSQTLNHNVMYWYQQKSSQAPKLLFHYYDKDFNNEADTPDNFQSRRPNTSFCFLDIRSPGLGDTAMYLCATSGRLLNSYSEQFFGPGTRLTVL.

The chain uses TRBV10-2 and TRBJ2-7; D is undetermined. Germline values: CDR1 WSHSY, CDR2 SAAADI. The CDR3 sequence is 14 residues long. V was cut by 0 bases and J by 4 bases, with 10 bases left in between. CDR3 bases: TGCGCCAGCAGTGAGTCGAGGTCCAGGTACGAGCAGTACTTC. This sequence encodes CASSESRSRYEQYF.

The table lists this clonotype with a few counts. This sequence joins TRBV4-2 and TRBJ1-2, with D tentatively TRBD1 (5 bases). Germline CDR1 and CDR2: LGHNA and YNFKEQ. The V gene lost 0 bases and the J gene lost 6 bases, with 11 bases spanning the gap. The length of the CDR3 is 14 residues. CDR3 bases: TGTGCCAGCAGCCAAGATCCGGGGGGGGATGGCTACACCTTC. Protein sequence: CASSQDPGGDGYTF.

This clonotype came up many times. This chain joins TRBV5-1 and TRBJ1-2, with D perhaps TRBD1 (6 bases). Trimming took off 4 bases at V and 6 bases at J, with 16 bases between the two ends. Germline CDR1 is SGHRS and CDR2 is YFSETQ. The length of the CDR3 is 14 residues. CDR3 nucleotide sequence: TGCGCCAGCAGCAGTTCCTGGGACAAAAATGGCTACACCTTC. As protein: CASSSSWDKNGYTF.

There are many counts of this clonotype. This chain's CDR3 is CASSIEGARSPLHF. The CDR3 nucleotides are TGTGCCAGCAGTATTGAGGGAGCGCGGTCACCCCTCCACTTT. The chain employs TRBV28 and TRBJ1-6; unclear D gene. V was shortened by 5 bases and J by 10 bases, with 15 bases between the two germline ends. The CDR3 runs to 14 residues. CDR1 and CDR2 (germline): MDHEN, SYDVKM.

This clonotype was counted ten times or more. CDR3 amino acids: CAISESRWVSFHEQFF. CDR3 bases: TGTGCCATCAGTGAGTCGCGGTGGGTTAGCTTCCATGAGCAGTTCTTC. V gene TRBV10-3 combines with J gene TRBJ2-1; no firm D call. V was shortened by 0 bases and J by 8 bases, with 17 bases between the two germline ends. The V gene's germline CDR1 is ENHRY and CDR2 SYGVKD. The CDR3 covers 16 residues.

J is TRBJ2-5 and V is TRBV12-3 or TRBV12-4; D is possibly TRBD1 (5 bases). This CDR3 is built from 15 residues. The V end was cut by 2 bases, the J end by 2 bases, with 12 bases between. The CDR3 here is CASSLMLGPQETQYF. In nucleotides, the CDR3 is TGTGCCAGCAGTTTAATGTTGGGGCCTCAAGAGACCCAGTACTTC.

This clonotype was counted ten times or more. The J gene is TRBJ2-7, the V gene TRBV7-2, with 10 bases matching TRBD2. The germline V gene encodes CDR1 SGHTA and CDR2 FQGNSA. Germline trimming cut 1 base from V and 7 bases from J; bases unmatched to any gene: 7. The length of the CDR3 is 15 residues. This chain's CDR3 is CASSLVSSGSSEQYF. CDR3 coding DNA: TGTGCCAGCAGCTTAGTGTCTAGCGGGAGTTCTGAGCAGTACTTC.

The chain couples TRBV7-2 to TRBJ2-6, with 8 bases matching TRBD2. CDR1 SGHTA and CDR2 FQGNSA come from the germline V gene. CDR3 size: 18 residues. V lost 1 base and J lost 0; bases outside the gene matches: 5. The CDR3 region has the DNA TGTGCCAGCAGCTTAGGCCTAGCGGGTCTCTCTGGGGCCAACGTCCTGACTTTC. Translation: CASSLGLAGLSGANVLTF.

This clonotype was observed at least ten times. V and J are TRBV5-1 and TRBJ2-1; D not resolved. Germline CDR1 reads SGHRS; CDR2 reads YFSETQ. This CDR3 comprises 16 residues. V lost 4 bases and J 0 bases, leaving 14 bases between the germline ends. The CDR3 bases are TGCGCCAGCAGCCCCCCCTCCTCCAGCTCCTACAATGAGCAGTTCTTC. Protein product: CASSPPSSSSYNEQFF.